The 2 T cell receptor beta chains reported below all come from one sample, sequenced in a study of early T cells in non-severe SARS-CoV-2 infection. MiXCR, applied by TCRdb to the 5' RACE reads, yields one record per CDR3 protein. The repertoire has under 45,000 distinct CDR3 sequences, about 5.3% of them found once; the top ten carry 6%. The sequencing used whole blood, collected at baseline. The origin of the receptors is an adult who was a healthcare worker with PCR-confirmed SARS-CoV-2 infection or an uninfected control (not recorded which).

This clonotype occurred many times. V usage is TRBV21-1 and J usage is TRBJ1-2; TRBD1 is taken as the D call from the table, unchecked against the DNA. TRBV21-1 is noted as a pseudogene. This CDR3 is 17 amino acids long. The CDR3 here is CASSKRANRVSLCGYTF. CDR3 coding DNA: TGTGCCAGCAGCAAACGGGCAAACAGGGTTTCCCTATGTGGCTACACCTTC.

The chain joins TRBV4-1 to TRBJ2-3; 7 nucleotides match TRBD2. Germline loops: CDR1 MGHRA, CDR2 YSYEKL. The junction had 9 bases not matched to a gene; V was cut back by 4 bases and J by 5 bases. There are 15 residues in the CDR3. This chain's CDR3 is CASSPVREWVDTQYF. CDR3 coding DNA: TGCGCCAGCAGCCCAGTGCGGGAGTGGGTAGATACGCAGTATTTT.